The rows below give T cell receptor beta chains drawn from one sample of a study of blood T cell repertoires in COVID-19. TCRdb keeps only in-frame clones here, not all; method: immunoSEQ multiplex PCR. The data contain over 100,000 clones, more than 90% of them singletons. Sequencing used peripheral blood. Receptors were obtained from a woman aged 45-60 years with COVID-19, enrolled during active disease. Both conserved end residues are part of each CDR3. D genes are given only for firm matches. Clone size is stated in some rows and not others, as once, few, many or a class when expanded.

J,size,V,D,DNA,CDR3
TRBJ1-1,NA,TRBV6-2/TRBV6-3,TRBD1,TGTGCCAGCAGTTACCTAGGGGGCAGGACTGAAGCTTTCTTT,CASSYLGGRTEAFF
TRBJ1-1,NA,TRBV28,NA,TGTGCCAGCAGTTTAAGGGGCAGTCCGAACACTGAAGCTTTCTTT,CASSLRGSPNTEAFF
TRBJ2-4,NA,TRBV21-1,NA,TGTGCCAGCAGCAAAGGTGGGAACAGGGAAGCCAAAAACATTCAGTACTTC,CASSKGGNREAKNIQYF
TRBJ1-2,NA,TRBV5-6,TRBD1,TGTGCCAGCAGCTTCGGCACAGGGGGCATGAATGGCTACACCTTC,CASSFGTGGMNGYTF
TRBJ1-2,NA,TRBV6-5,NA,TGTGCCAGCAGTCAGAATTGGAGGGGGGGAGGCTACACCTTC,CASSQNWRGGGYTF
TRBJ2-7,once,TRBV27,TRBD1,TGTGCCAGCAGTCCAACGGACAGGGGGTTCTACGAGCAGTACTTC,CASSPTDRGFYEQYF
TRBJ2-3,NA,TRBV14,NA,TGTGCCAGCAGCCTTCTAGCGCAGGGGGCAGATACGCAGTATTTT,CASSLLAQGADTQYF
TRBJ1-6,NA,TRBV6-5,TRBD1,TGTGCCAGCAGTTCTCTGCCGGGACAGATTAATTCACCCCTCCACTTT,CASSSLPGQINSPLHF
TRBJ1-1,NA,TRBV5-1,TRBD1,TGCGCCAGCAGCTTGGCGGCAGGGGGCGTCAACACTGAAGCTTTCTTT,CASSLAAGGVNTEAFF
TRBJ2-4,NA,TRBV28,NA,TGTGCCAGCTCTACGGGAAACATTCAGTACTTC,CASSTGNIQYF
TRBJ1-4,NA,TRBV10-3,NA,TGTGCCATCAGTGGGACAGCCAATGAAAAACTGTTTTTT,CAISGTANEKLFF
TRBJ2-5,once,TRBV24-1,TRBD1,TGTGCCACCAGTGCCCCGGGACAGCGGGAGACCCAGTACTTC,CATSAPGQRETQYF
TRBJ1-5,once,TRBV19,TRBD1,TGTGCCAGTAGTATCTCAGGGGGGCTAGGACAGCCCCAGCATTTT,CASSISGGLGQPQHF
TRBJ1-2,NA,TRBV24-1,TRBD1,TGTGCCACCAGTGAGCCCGGGACAGGCGGCGTCTATGGCTACACCTTC,CATSEPGTGGVYGYTF
TRBJ2-1,NA,TRBV7-2,NA,TGTGCCAGCATCCCCGGGTTTAGAAACAATGAGCAGTTCTTC,CASIPGFRNNEQFF
TRBJ2-5,NA,TRBV9,NA,TGTGCCAGCAGCGTAGAGGGACACTCTCAGGAGACCCAGTACTTC,CASSVEGHSQETQYF
TRBJ1-4,NA,TRBV6-5,NA,TGTGCCAGCAGCCGCGGGACTGGTAAAAAACTGTTTTTT,CASSRGTGKKLFF
TRBJ1-1,NA,TRBV28,NA,TGTGCCAGCAGTACCCCCCAGAGGCGGGGCGAAGCTTTCTTT,CASSTPQRRGEAFF
TRBJ1-5,NA,TRBV19,NA,TGTGCCAGTAGTACTCACCCCCCGGGGGGGGCGCGTCAGCATTTT,CASSTHPPGGARQHF
TRBJ2-2,NA,TRBV5-1,NA,TGCGCCAGCAGCTTTGCGGACACAACCGGGGAGCTGTTTTTT,CASSFADTTGELFF
TRBJ1-2,NA,TRBV19,TRBD1,TGTGCCAGTAGTACCCTCTTAGGGGGACAGGGGGACGACTATGGCTACACCTTC,CASSTLLGGQGDDYGYTF
TRBJ1-6,NA,TRBV28,NA,TGTGCCAGCAGCGGGTTGCCGGGTCCTAATTCACCCCTCCACTTT,CASSGLPGPNSPLHF
TRBJ2-1,NA,TRBV19,TRBD1,TGTGCCAGTACCCGAGGACAGGGGGAATCCTACAATGAGCAGTTCTTC,CASTRGQGESYNEQFF
TRBJ2-1,NA,TRBV2,TRBD1,TGTGCCAGCAGTGCAGGGGGTCTAGGCTACAATGAGCAGTTCTTC,CASSAGGLGYNEQFF
TRBJ1-1,NA,TRBV29-1,NA,TGCAGCGGTAGAACGACACCCCAAAGCACTGAAGCTTTCTTT,CSGRTTPQSTEAFF
TRBJ1-1,once,TRBV24-1,NA,TGTGCCACCAGTGACAAGGGGGCTGAAGCTTTCTTT,CATSDKGAEAFF
TRBJ1-1,NA,TRBV7-9,NA,TGTGCCAGCACCCTAAGGGTGGCGGGAACTGAAGCTTTCTTT,CASTLRVAGTEAFF
TRBJ2-2,NA,TRBV24-1,NA,TGTGCCACCAGTGATAGGGGGAGGGGCGACACCGGGGAGCTGTTTTTT,CATSDRGRGDTGELFF
TRBJ2-5,few,TRBV7-8,TRBD1,TGTGCCAGCAGCCCCCAACGGACAGGGATGGAGACCCAGTACTTC,CASSPQRTGMETQYF
TRBJ1-3,NA,TRBV21-1,NA,TGTGCCAGCAGTACGGACAGGGATGGAAACACCATATATTTT,CASSTDRDGNTIYF
TRBJ2-5,NA,TRBV10-3,TRBD1,TGTGCCATCAGTCCCGGGACAGGGGTAGAGACCCAGTACTTC,CAISPGTGVETQYF
TRBJ1-1,NA,TRBV25-1,NA,TGTGCCAGCATAGGTGGCCTCGACTTTTTCGAAGCTTTCTTT,CASIGGLDFFEAFF
TRBJ1-5,NA,TRBV6-5,NA,TGTGCCAGCAATCGGGGGTTCAATCAGCCCCAGCATTTT,CASNRGFNQPQHF
TRBJ2-6,few,TRBV3-1/TRBV3-2,NA,TGTGCCAGCAGCCAAACGAGGGCCTCTGGGGCCAACGTCCTGACTTTC,CASSQTRASGANVLTF
TRBJ1-2,few,TRBV19,NA,TGTGCCAGTTCCTATAGGGGCGCGATGGGCTACACCTTC,CASSYRGAMGYTF
TRBJ2-5,NA,TRBV2,TRBD2,TGTGCCAGCAGGAAGGAGCGTAGCGGGGGGGCGGGAGAGACCCAGTACTTC,CASRKERSGGAGETQYF
TRBJ1-3,NA,TRBV11-3,NA,TGTGCCAGCAGCTTGGGTCGGGACACCATATATTTT,CASSLGRDTIYF
TRBJ2-5,NA,TRBV6-5,NA,TGTGCCAGCAGACAGGACCTCCAAGAGACCCAGTACTTC,CASRQDLQETQYF
TRBJ2-3,NA,TRBV6-2/TRBV6-3,NA,TGTGCCAGCAGTTATGGCGGCGGGGGCGGCACAGATACGCAGTATTTT,CASSYGGGGGTDTQYF
TRBJ2-5,NA,TRBV30,NA,TGTGCCTGGAGCCTCACTAAAGAGACCCAGTACTTC,CAWSLTKETQYF
TRBJ1-6,NA,TRBV7-2,TRBD1,TGTGCCAGCAGCTTAGGGGACAGTTACTCACCCCTCCACTTT,CASSLGDSYSPLHF